The present TCR beta chain was sequenced within a study of regulatory T cells in long-lasting Graves disease. Time point in this sample: newly diagnosed GD, antithyroid drugs for less than 3 months. There was RNA extracted from PBMCs, and the TCR library was made from it. From an endocrinology department in Xi'an, China, came the patients. Combining iRepertoire HTBI primers with Arm-PCR of CDR3 regions, the authors built TCR beta libraries. MiXCR, applied by TCRdb to the multiplex PCR reads, yields one record per CDR3 protein. In the table there are fewer than 550,000 distinct CDR3 sequences, about 16% of which are singletons. The V gene's germline CDR1 is SGHRS and CDR2 YFSETQ. The CDR3 covers 15 residues. Trimming took 0 bases from V and 7 from J; bases not matched to a gene: 6. The data also belong to a second study, concerning T cells in Graves' hyperthyroidism and ophthalmopathy.

This TCR came from a woman aged 40-60 years with Graves disease. The source material was peripheral blood mononuclear cells (PBMCs), sampled at new diagnosis, from a patient treated with antithyroid drugs. The rearrangement joins TRBV5-1 to TRBJ2-1; 8 bases are shared with TRBD2. CDR3 loop: CASSLDVGGANEQFF. Written as DNA, the CDR3 is TGCGCCAGCAGCTTGGATGTCGGGGGGGCGAATGAGCAGTTCTTC.